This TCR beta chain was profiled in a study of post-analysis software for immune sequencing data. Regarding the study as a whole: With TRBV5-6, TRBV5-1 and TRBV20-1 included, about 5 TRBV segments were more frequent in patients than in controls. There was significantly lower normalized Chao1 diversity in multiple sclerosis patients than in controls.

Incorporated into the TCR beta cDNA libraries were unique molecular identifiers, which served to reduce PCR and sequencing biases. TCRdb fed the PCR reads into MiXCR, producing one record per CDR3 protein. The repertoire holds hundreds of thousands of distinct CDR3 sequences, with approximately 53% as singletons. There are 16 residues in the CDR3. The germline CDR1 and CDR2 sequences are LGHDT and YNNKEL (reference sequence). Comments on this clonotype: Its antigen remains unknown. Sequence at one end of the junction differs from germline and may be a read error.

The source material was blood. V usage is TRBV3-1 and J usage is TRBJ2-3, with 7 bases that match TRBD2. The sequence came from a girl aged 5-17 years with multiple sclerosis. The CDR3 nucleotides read TGTGCCAGTAGCCAGTTTGCGGCGGGGGGCACAGATACGCAGTATTTT. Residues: CASSQFAAGGTDTQYF.